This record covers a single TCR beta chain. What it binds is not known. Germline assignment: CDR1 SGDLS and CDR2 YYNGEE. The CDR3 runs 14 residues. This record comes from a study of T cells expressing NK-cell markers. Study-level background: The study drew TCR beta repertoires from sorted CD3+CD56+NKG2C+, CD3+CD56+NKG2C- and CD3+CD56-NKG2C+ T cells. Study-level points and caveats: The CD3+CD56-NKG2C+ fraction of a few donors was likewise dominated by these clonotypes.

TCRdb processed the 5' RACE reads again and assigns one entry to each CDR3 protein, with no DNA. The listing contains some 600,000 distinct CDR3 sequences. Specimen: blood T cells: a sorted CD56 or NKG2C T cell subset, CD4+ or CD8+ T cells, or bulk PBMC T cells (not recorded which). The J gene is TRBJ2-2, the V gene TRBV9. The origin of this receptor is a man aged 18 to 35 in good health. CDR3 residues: CASSVDLRIGELFF. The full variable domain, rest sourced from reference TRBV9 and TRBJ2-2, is DSGVTQTPKHLITATGQRVTLRCSPRSGDLSVYWYQQSLDQGLQFLIQYYNGEERAKGNILERFSAQQFPDLHSELNLSSLELGDSALYFCASSVDLRIGELFFGEGSRLTVL.